These 8 T cell receptor beta chains were all obtained from the same sample, sequenced in a study of blood T cells in healthy people across ages. A second about 7 to 11 cycle PCR used barcoded and J-beta primers. TCRdb ran MiXCR on the 5' RACE reads and lists one entry per CDR3 protein. This table holds about 730,000 distinct CDR3 sequences, around 40% found once. Sequencing input: blood. The receptors here all came from a woman aged 55-70 years in good health.

This clonotype has a handful of counts. The chain is built from TRBV20-1 and TRBJ2-1; TRBD2 agrees at 7 bases. The V gene end was trimmed by 5 bases and the J gene end by 8 bases; junction bases not matched to a gene: 12. Germline CDR1 is DFQATT and CDR2 is SNEGSKA (reference sequence). The CDR3 is 14 residues long. In DNA form, the CDR3 reads TGCAGTGCTCGAACTGGAGGACTAGGCTATGAGCAGTTCTTC. This sequence encodes CSARTGGLGYEQFF.

The J gene is TRBJ2-7, the V gene TRBV20-1, with D unclear. This CDR3 contains 13 residues. Germline loops: CDR1 DFQATT, CDR2 SNEGSKA (reference sequence). Trimming left V 3 bases short and J 1 base short, with 10 bases between. DNA of the CDR3: TGCAGTGCTAGCAGACCAACATCCTACGAGCAGTACTTC. As protein: CSASRPTSYEQYF.

The chain couples TRBV4-1 to TRBJ2-7, with D hard to call. The CDR3 loop spans 14 amino acids. V was clipped by 0 bases and J by 2 bases, with 8 bases between them. Germline loops: CDR1 MGHRA, CDR2 YSYEKL. The CDR3 protein is CASSQDQPTYEQYF. The CDR3 region has the DNA TGCGCCAGCAGCCAAGATCAACCAACCTACGAGCAGTACTTC.

This chain uses TRBV20-1 with TRBJ2-3; 7 nucleotides line up with TRBD1. Germline trimming cut 3 bases from V and 9 bases from J; bases unmatched to any gene: 9. The germline CDR1 and CDR2 sequences are DFQATT and SNEGSKA (reference sequence). CDR3 length equals 13 residues. CDR3 in DNA: TGCAGTGCTAGGTTGACAGGGATAGAGACGCAGTATTTT. It is translated as CSARLTGIETQYF.

This sequence joins TRBV25-1 and TRBJ2-5; 7 nucleotides agree with TRBD2. J lost 1 base, V lost 5 bases, and 4 bases had no gene match. Germline loops: CDR1 MGHDK, CDR2 SYGVNS. The CDR3 covers 14 residues. The CDR3 coding sequence is TGTGCCAGCAGTAAAAGGACTAGCCAAGAGACCCAGTACTTC. Its translation is CASSKRTSQETQYF.

The chain has TRBV15 and TRBJ2-1; perhaps TRBD2 as D (5 bases). The ends were cut back, 1 base at V and 0 bases at J, with 7 bases in the middle. CDR1 and CDR2 from the germline V gene are LNHNV and YYDKDF (reference sequence). CDR3 size: 15 residues. CDR3 nucleotide sequence: TGTGCCACCAGCAGAGGAGGGAGCTCCTACAATGAGCAGTTCTTC. Protein product: CATSRGGSSYNEQFF.

The chain has TRBV5-1 and TRBJ2-7, with D unresolved. The germline V gene encodes CDR1 SGHRS and CDR2 YFSETQ. This CDR3 is 15 amino acids long. V lost 1 base and J 2 bases, leaving 13 bases between the germline ends. DNA of the CDR3: TGCGCCAGCAGCTTGAGTACAGCTTTAACCTACGAGCAGTACTTC. This sequence encodes CASSLSTALTYEQYF.

The chain couples TRBV29-1 to TRBJ2-1, with TRBD2 matching 8 bases. V shed 2 bases, J shed 4 bases, and the junction held 4 bases outside the gene matches. CDR3 length equals 14 residues. CDR1 and CDR2 from the germline V gene are SQVTM and ANQGSEA. CDR3 in DNA: TGCAGCGTTGAAATCGGGGGGGGTTACAATGAGCAGTTCTTC. Its translation is CSVEIGGGYNEQFF.